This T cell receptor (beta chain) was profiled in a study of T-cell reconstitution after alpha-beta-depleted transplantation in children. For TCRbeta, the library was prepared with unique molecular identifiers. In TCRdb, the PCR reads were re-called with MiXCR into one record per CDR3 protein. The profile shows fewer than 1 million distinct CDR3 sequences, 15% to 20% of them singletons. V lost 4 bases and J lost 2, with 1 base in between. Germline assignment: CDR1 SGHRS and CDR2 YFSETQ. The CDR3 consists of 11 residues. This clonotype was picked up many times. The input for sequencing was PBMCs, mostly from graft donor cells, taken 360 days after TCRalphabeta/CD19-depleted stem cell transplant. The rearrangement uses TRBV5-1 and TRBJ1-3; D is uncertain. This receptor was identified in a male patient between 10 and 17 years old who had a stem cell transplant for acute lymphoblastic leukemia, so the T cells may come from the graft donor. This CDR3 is CASSPGNTIYF. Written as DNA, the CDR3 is TGCGCCAGCAGCCCTGGAAACACCATATATTTT.